This T cell receptor beta chain stems from a study of PD-1 blockade in mismatch repair-deficient tumors. Turning to the study itself: Enrolled about 2013-2017, patients had progressing, pretreated mismatch repair-deficient cancers of 12 types.

The method was immunoSEQ multiplex PCR; TCRdb's version includes in-frame clones alone and lacks a portion of them. The repertoire consists of about 34,000 clones, with 80% occurring once and the leading ten covering about 3.2%. Concerning this clone itself: Its antigen is undetermined.

This CDR3 has 13 residues. Germline CDR1 and CDR2: MNHEY and SVGAGI. The V end lost 4 bases, the J end lost 9 bases, and 15 bases lay between the germline ends. PCR or immunohistochemistry showed mismatch repair deficiency in every enrolled patient. TCR sequencing covered a few patients who responded to pembrolizumab. Study-level findings and limits: Rapid post-treatment expansion, then contraction, generally preceding radiologic response, marked tumor-resident clones.

The sample was PBMCs, taken around 6 weeks after starting pembrolizumab. The source of this sequence is an adult with mismatch repair-deficient cancer. This chain links TRBV6-5 with TRBJ2-5, with D tentatively TRBD2 (6 bases). The CDR3 region is CASSSDYPRPQYF. CDR3 sequence (DNA): TGTGCCAGCAGTTCGGACTACCCCCGGCCCCAGTACTTC.